This is a list of T cell receptor beta chains from one sample in a study of identifying expanded T cells in peripheral blood. The assay was immunoSEQ multiplex PCR, and TCRdb's table has in-frame clones only and misses some. The sample yields approximately 100,000 clones, 88% seen once. Sequencing used blood. These receptor sequences come from a person between 18 and 75 years old in good health. CDR3s include the opening cysteine and the closing phenylalanine or tryptophan. A D gene is named only where the DNA matches it firmly. Clone size is stated in some rows and not others, as once, few, many or a class when expanded.

cdr3_nt,cdr3_aa,v_call,clone_size,d_call,j_call
TGCGCCAGCAGCGGTGCCGGACAGGGTAACCATGGCTACACCTTC,CASSGAGQGNHGYTF,TRBV5-1,-,TRBD1,TRBJ1-2
TGTGCCAGTAGTCCACAGGGAAGTAATTCACCCCTCCACTTT,CASSPQGSNSPLHF,TRBV19,-,-,TRBJ1-6
TGTGCCAGTAGCCCACCCGGGACCTACTATGGCTACACCTTC,CASSPPGTYYGYTF,TRBV19,-,-,TRBJ1-2
TGTGCCAGCAGCAAGGACAGGATCATGAACACTGAAGCTTTCTTT,CASSKDRIMNTEAFF,TRBV11-2,once,TRBD1,TRBJ1-1
TGTGCCAGTAGAGGGGACAACCTCCAAGAGACCCAGTACTTC,CASRGDNLQETQYF,TRBV19,-,-,TRBJ2-5
TGTGCCAGTAGTCATACGGACTTGATCTCTTCACCCCTCCACTTT,CASSHTDLISSPLHF,TRBV19,-,-,TRBJ1-6
TGTGCCAGCACCCTAACAGGGGGCGGTGAGACCCAGTACTTC,CASTLTGGGETQYF,TRBV7-2,-,TRBD1,TRBJ2-5
TGCGCCAGCAGCCCGGGGACCGACGGGGAAAAACTGTTTTTT,CASSPGTDGEKLFF,TRBV5-1,-,-,TRBJ1-4
TGTGCCAGCAGTTACCGCGACAGAATCTCACCCCTCCACTTT,CASSYRDRISPLHF,TRBV6-6,-,-,TRBJ1-6
TGTGCCAGTAGTATCCGAAAAGCCGGGACAGGGTCCTACGAGCAGTACTTC,CASSIRKAGTGSYEQYF,TRBV19,-,TRBD1,TRBJ2-7
TGTGCCAGCACCCCCGGTAGGGGCGCTAATTCACCCCTCCACTTT,CASTPGRGANSPLHF,TRBV28,-,-,TRBJ1-6
TGTGCCAGCTCACCATCGACTTACAATGAGCAGTTCTTC,CASSPSTYNEQFF,TRBV18,-,-,TRBJ2-1
TGTGCCAGCAGCTTGGTGTCAGCCAACACTGAAGCTTTCTTT,CASSLVSANTEAFF,TRBV5-4,-,-,TRBJ1-1
TGTGCCTGGAATACAGGGGCGGGCATTCAGTACTTC,CAWNTGAGIQYF,TRBV30,-,TRBD1,TRBJ2-4
TGTGCCAGCAGTTTGGTTACCGGCAATCAGCCCCAGCATTTT,CASSLVTGNQPQHF,TRBV28,-,-,TRBJ1-5
TGTGCCATCAGTGAGTCTCGGAATCAGCCCCAGCATTTT,CAISESRNQPQHF,TRBV10-3,-,-,TRBJ1-5
TGTGCCAGCAGTCCCCCCGGGAGGGGCCCAGATACGCAGTATTTT,CASSPPGRGPDTQYF,TRBV28,-,TRBD2,TRBJ2-3
TGTGCCAGCAGGGGGGGGCCCCAAGAGACCCAGTACTTC,CASRGGPQETQYF,TRBV7-9,-,-,TRBJ2-5
TGTGCCAGCAGCGAAGATCGCCTAGCCAAAAACATTCAGTACTTC,CASSEDRLAKNIQYF,TRBV7-8,once,-,TRBJ2-4
TGTGCCAGCTCACCACCGACCTTGTCGTTCGAGCAGTTCTTC,CASSPPTLSFEQFF,TRBV18,-,-,TRBJ2-1
TGTGCCAGTATCCCCCGGACAGGGAGCACAGATACGCAGTATTTT,CASIPRTGSTDTQYF,TRBV19,-,TRBD1,TRBJ2-3
TGCGCCAGCAGCCAAGTTGATGACGAGCAGTACTTC,CASSQVDDEQYF,TRBV4-1,-,-,TRBJ2-7
TGTGCCACCAGCAGGAAGGACAGGGACACCGGGGAGCTGTTTTTT,CATSRKDRDTGELFF,TRBV15,once,TRBD1,TRBJ2-2
TGTGCCAGCTGGGGGACAAACTATGGCTACACCTTC,CASWGTNYGYTF,TRBV6-5,-,-,TRBJ1-2
TGTGCCAGCAGTTTAACCGGGACAGCTAGCACAGATACGCAGTATTTT,CASSLTGTASTDTQYF,TRBV28,-,TRBD1,TRBJ2-3
TGTGCCAGCAGTCTATGGACTAGCGGGGGGATCTACGAGCAGTACTTC,CASSLWTSGGIYEQYF,TRBV28,-,TRBD2,TRBJ2-7
TGCGCCAGCAGCCAAGATAGGGAGCGGGGGGACCTCTCGGCCCAGTACTTC,CASSQDRERGDLSAQYF,TRBV4-1,-,TRBD2,TRBJ2-5
TGTGCCAGCAGCGTCCCGGGACAGGGGTGGACCGGGGAGCTGTTTTTT,CASSVPGQGWTGELFF,TRBV5-4,-,TRBD1,TRBJ2-2
TGTGCCAGCAGCTTAGCCCGTAGCCTCCAAGAGACCCAGTACTTC,CASSLARSLQETQYF,TRBV11-1,once,-,TRBJ2-5
TGCGCCAGCAGCCAAGACCGCGGGGGTAGGGACAATGAGCAGTTCTTC,CASSQDRGGRDNEQFF,TRBV4-1,once,TRBD2,TRBJ2-1
TGTGCCACCCATAAACGGGACAGCGCCCTTAGCTCTGGAAACACCATATATTTT,CATHKRDSALSSGNTIYF,TRBV2,-,TRBD1,TRBJ1-3
TGTGCCAGCAGCGAGGGACAGGCCAACACCGGGGAGCTGTTTTTT,CASSEGQANTGELFF,TRBV5-4,-,TRBD1,TRBJ2-2
TGTGCCAGCACGAGGGGCCAGGGGGCCCTCGAGCAGTACTTC,CASTRGQGALEQYF,TRBV7-9,-,TRBD1,TRBJ2-7
TGTGCCTGGAGTGTGAGGGATCCCGGCGAGCAGTACTTC,CAWSVRDPGEQYF,TRBV30,-,-,TRBJ2-7
TGTGCCAGCTTAGACAGGGGGAATAACGGGGAGCTGTTTTTT,CASLDRGNNGELFF,TRBV5-4,once,TRBD1,TRBJ2-2
TGTGCCAGCAGCCCCAGGAGAGCGGGGAGCGTAACCGGGGAGCTGTTTTTT,CASSPRRAGSVTGELFF,TRBV11-2,-,TRBD2,TRBJ2-2
TGTGCCAGTACCCCAGCCAATTCGCGACAGGGTGTCCACGAGCAGTACTTC,CASTPANSRQGVHEQYF,TRBV19,-,TRBD1,TRBJ2-7
TGTGCCAGCAGCGTAACAGGATACTCTGGGGCCAACGTCCTGACTTTC,CASSVTGYSGANVLTF,TRBV9,-,-,TRBJ2-6
TGTGCCAGCAGTCCACTCGGTCAGGCAGCAGAGCAGTACTTC,CASSPLGQAAEQYF,TRBV6-5,-,-,TRBJ2-7
TGTGCCAGCAGTGAAGCATCGGGGGGGCATGTGTATGAGCAGTTCTTC,CASSEASGGHVYEQFF,TRBV6-1,-,TRBD2,TRBJ2-1
TGTGCCAGCAGTTACTCGAGGAAAGGGACGGTCAACGAGCAGTACTTC,CASSYSRKGTVNEQYF,TRBV6-6,-,-,TRBJ2-7
TGTGCCAGCAGCCATTTGACGAACAGGGGTCTAGCGGGAGTAAGGGACGAGCAGTACTTC,CASSHLTNRGLAGVRDEQYF,TRBV14,once,TRBD2,TRBJ2-7
TGTGCCAGCAGCCCAGACGGACTAGCGGGGGCTACCGGGGAGCTGTTTTTT,CASSPDGLAGATGELFF,TRBV11-3,-,TRBD2,TRBJ2-2
TGTGCCAGCAGCGTTGGAGGACACACTGAAGCTTTCTTT,CASSVGGHTEAFF,TRBV9,-,-,TRBJ1-1
TGTGCCACCCTGACAGCTACCTACGAGCAGTACTTC,CATLTATYEQYF,TRBV30,-,-,TRBJ2-7
TGTGCCAGCAGCTCATCGGTTTTCTACGAGCAGTACTTC,CASSSSVFYEQYF,TRBV16,-,-,TRBJ2-7